The present T cell receptor beta chain was sequenced within a study of cytomegalovirus exposure and HLA in healthy donors. This clone occurred once. Germline V gene data show CDR1 as SGHNT and CDR2 as YYREEE (reference sequence). This CDR3 is 14 amino acids long. With 5 bases clipped from V and 9 bases from J, the junction kept 8 bases outside the gene matches. Use of 60 Vbeta and 13 Jbeta primers characterized the PCR. The protocol was immunoSEQ multiplex PCR, while the TCRdb copy is restricted to in-frame clones and leaves out a portion. Here the sample spans around 100,000 clones, 76% being singletons.

Material: PBMCs. The receptor was derived from a woman aged 45-65 years in good health and CMV-seropositive. V is TRBV5-4 and J is TRBJ2-3, with TRBD2 matching 11 bases. CDR3: CASRTSGSSATQYF. The DNA for the CDR3 is TGTGCCAGCAGAACTAGCGGGAGTTCTGCAACGCAGTATTTT.